This T cell receptor (beta chain) was identified during a study of T cells in women clearing cervical HPV infection. Across the whole study: Cases' blood sampling followed lesion detection by median around 150 days (90 to 200). HLA type stays a possible confounder, typing being limited.

Unmatched junction bases numbered 1, after V lost 1 base and J lost 5 bases. This CDR3 contains 14 residues. Germline CDR1 reads LNHDA; CDR2 reads SQIVND (reference sequence). Clones were read by immunoSEQ multiplex PCR, and TCRdb kept only the in-frame ones, dropping some. This sample's table reports fewer than 35,000 clones. As regards this clone: The read terminates 3 residues ahead of where the CDR3 ends, so the germline J gene completes it.

What was sequenced was blood buffy coat. The receptor was isolated from a woman aged 18-70 years with a cervical HPV16 infection that either progressed to CIN3+ or cleared (not recorded which). V is TRBV19 and J is TRBJ2-7; 11 bases match TRBD1. CDR3 DNA (partial): TGTGCCAGTAGTATAGGGGGACAGGGGGACGAG. Encoded protein: CASSIGGQGDE. The whole CDR3 is CASSIGGQGDEQYF.